This T cell receptor beta chain was retrieved from a study of T-cell reconstitution after alpha-beta-depleted transplantation in children. A remark on this clonotype: The target antigen is unknown.

The library targeted TCRbeta and was prepared with unique molecular identifiers. TCRdb analysed the PCR reads with MiXCR anew, one entry per CDR3 protein. The sample has about 210,000 distinct CDR3 sequences, more than 15% seen once. Germline V gene sequence: CDR1 DFQATT, CDR2 SNEGSKA (reference sequence). J was trimmed by 6 bases and V by 8 bases; bases with no gene match: 12. This CDR3 is built from 13 residues. Findings and limits, study-wide: Several hundred graft clones that had expanded were reportedly the source of alpha-beta T cells about two months after transplant. The main origin of T-cell counts and diversity one year after transplant was newly produced T cells. Day-60 TCRbeta diversity that was high in some patients was derived from surviving recipient T cells and thymic progenitors.

The sequencing here drew on PBMCs, mostly from graft donor cells, taken 360 days after TCRalphabeta/CD19-depleted stem cell transplant. This chain connects TRBV20-1 to TRBJ1-1, with 7 bases aligning to TRBD1. This sequence originates from a male patient between 2 and 10 years old who had a stem cell transplant for acute lymphoblastic leukemia, so the T cells may come from the graft donor. DNA for the CDR3: TGCAGTCCTCTCAGGGGGTATTGGGCTGAAGCTTTCTTT. Residues: CSPLRGYWAEAFF.